This TCR beta chain was found in a study of OX40 agonist ivuxolimab in advanced cancers. Overall study findings and caveats: Researchers report that CD8+ T cells had, on average, more expanded clones than CD4+. Among the nonresponders, some also had low normalized T-cell clonal expansion. Doses of 0.1 to 3.0 mg/kg were accompanied by clonal expansion of CD4+ and CD8+ blood T cells by week 6. Low clonal expansion, among the lowest seen, marked partial responders at 0.1-3.0 mg/kg.

Clones were sequenced by immunoSEQ multiplex PCR, and TCRdb holds only the in-frame ones, with some missing. The sample yields tens of thousands of clones, roughly three quarters seen once. To note about this clone: Its specificity is not known.

This CDR3 comprises 14 residues. Germline values: CDR1 MNHNS, CDR2 SASEGT. V lost 4 bases, J lost 0 bases, and 6 bases lay in between. The sample was CD4+ or CD8+ T cells sorted from blood, taken in a trial of the OX40 agonist ivuxolimab. The TCR was taken from an adult with an advanced solid tumor such as melanoma, head and neck, liver or kidney cancer. The chain has TRBV6-1 and TRBJ2-2; D gene uncertain. In DNA, the CDR3 is TGTGCCAGCAGTGTCGACCCGAACACCGGGGAGCTGTTTTTT. Amino acids: CASSVDPNTGELFF.